These 8 T cell receptor beta chains came from one sample sequenced in a study of T cells in Graves' hyperthyroidism and ophthalmopathy. The TCR beta CDR3 regions underwent amplification using RNA transcripts as the source. The HTBI set primed first-round TCR CDR3 RT-PCR. A single record per CDR3 protein comes from TCRdb applying MiXCR to the multiplex PCR reads. The sample carries a few hundred thousand distinct CDR3 sequences, roughly 13% recorded once. Sequencing was performed on blood. The source of these receptors is a young woman with Graves' hyperthyroidism.

This clonotype has a count of ten or more. The genes are TRBV2 and TRBJ2-1; no clear D gene. Germline-derived CDR1 and CDR2 are SNHLY and FYNNEI. V was cut by 9 bases and J by 0 bases, with 15 bases left in between. The CDR3 loop spans 15 amino acids. The CDR3 nucleotides are TGTGCCAGTACCAGGACGGAGAGCTCCTACAATGAGCAGTTCTTC. It specifies CASTRTESSYNEQFF.

This clonotype was detected many times. The chain joins TRBV6-1 to TRBJ1-2, with D perhaps TRBD1 (5 bases). CDR3 size: 13 residues. Germline V gene sequence: CDR1 MNHNS, CDR2 SASEGT. The V end was cut by 5 bases, the J end by 8 bases, with 15 bases between. The CDR3 is CASSYQGGVGYTF. The CDR3 nucleotides are TGTGCCAGCAGTTACCAGGGAGGGGTAGGCTACACCTTC.

This clonotype has a handful of counts. The junction differs from germline at one of its ends, possibly a read error. V is TRBV7-6 and J is TRBJ2-7; 12 nucleotides match TRBD2. The CDR3 sequence is 16 residues long. In germline, CDR1 is SGHVS, CDR2 FNYEAQ. The CDR3 coding sequence is TGTGCCAGCAGCTCATCTAGCGGGAGGGCCTCCGACGAGCAGTACTTC. Protein product: CASSSSSGRASDEQYF. Filled out from reference TRBV7-6 and TRBJ2-7, the complete variable domain reads GAGVSQSPRYKVTKRGQDVALRCDPISGHVSLYWYRQALGQGPEFLTYFNYEAQQDKSGLPNDRFSAERPEGSISTLTIQRTEQRDSAMYRCASSSSSGRASDEQYFGPGTRLTVT.

Many counts were recorded for this clonotype. The gene calls are TRBV28 and TRBJ2-6, with 9 positions matching TRBD1. Per germline, CDR1 MDHEN and CDR2 SYDVKM. The CDR3 is 18 amino acids. After removal of 8 bases from V and 0 bases from J, the junction contained 11 bases not matched to a gene. The CDR3 DNA sequence: TGTGCCAGCTCTTCCCCCGGGACAGGGCGCTCTGGGGCCAACGTCCTGACTTTC. This sequence encodes CASSSPGTGRSGANVLTF.

The gene calls are TRBV6-1 and TRBJ1-4, with 8 bases identical to TRBD1. The germline V gene has CDR1 MNHNS and CDR2 SASEGT. This CDR3 is built from 13 residues. Trimming cost V 11 bases and J 7 bases; bases outside gene matches: 9. CDR3 protein: CASGQGVVEKLFF. The CDR3 bases are TGTGCCTCCGGACAGGGTGTCGTTGAAAAACTGTTTTTT.

This clonotype was recorded at least ten times. The chain joins TRBV28 to TRBJ2-7; D is perhaps TRBD1 or TRBD2 (5 bases each). The CDR3 runs to 13 residues. Trimming pared 3 bases from V and 2 bases from J, leaving 8 bases between. Germline V gene data show CDR1 as MDHEN and CDR2 as SYDVKM. The chain's CDR3 is CASSFRETYEQYF. CDR3 nucleotide sequence: TGTGCCAGCAGTTTCAGGGAGACCTACGAGCAGTACTTC.

This clonotype was recorded at least ten times. The chain employs TRBV12-3 or TRBV12-4 and TRBJ1-5; D might be TRBD1 (6 bases). This CDR3 contains 15 residues. The V and J ends lost 6 bases and 4 bases respectively, with 16 bases between them. The CDR3 coding sequence is TGTGCCAGCAGCCCATGGGGACAACCTAATCAGCCCCAGCATTTT. Encoded protein: CASSPWGQPNQPQHF.

This clonotype has just a few counts. This sequence joins TRBV5-6 and TRBJ2-6, with no clear D. CDR1 is SGHDT and CDR2 is YYEEEE in the germline V gene. Trimming left V 0 bases short and J 0 bases short, with 7 bases between. This CDR3 contains 16 residues. The CDR3 bases are TGTGCCAGCAGCTTGGGTCCGATCTCTGGGGCCAACGTCCTGACTTTC. Encoded protein: CASSLGPISGANVLTF.